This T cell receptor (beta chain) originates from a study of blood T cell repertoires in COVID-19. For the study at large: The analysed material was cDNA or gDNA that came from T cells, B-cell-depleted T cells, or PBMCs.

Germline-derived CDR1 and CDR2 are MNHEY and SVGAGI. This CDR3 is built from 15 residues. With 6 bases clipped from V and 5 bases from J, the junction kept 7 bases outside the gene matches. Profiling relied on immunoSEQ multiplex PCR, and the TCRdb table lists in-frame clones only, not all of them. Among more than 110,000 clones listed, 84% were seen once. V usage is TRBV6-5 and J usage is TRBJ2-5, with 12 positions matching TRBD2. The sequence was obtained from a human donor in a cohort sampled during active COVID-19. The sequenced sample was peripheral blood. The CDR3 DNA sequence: TGTGCCAGCAGACCTAGCGGGGGGGCAGGTGAGACCCAGTACTTC. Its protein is CASRPSGGAGETQYF.